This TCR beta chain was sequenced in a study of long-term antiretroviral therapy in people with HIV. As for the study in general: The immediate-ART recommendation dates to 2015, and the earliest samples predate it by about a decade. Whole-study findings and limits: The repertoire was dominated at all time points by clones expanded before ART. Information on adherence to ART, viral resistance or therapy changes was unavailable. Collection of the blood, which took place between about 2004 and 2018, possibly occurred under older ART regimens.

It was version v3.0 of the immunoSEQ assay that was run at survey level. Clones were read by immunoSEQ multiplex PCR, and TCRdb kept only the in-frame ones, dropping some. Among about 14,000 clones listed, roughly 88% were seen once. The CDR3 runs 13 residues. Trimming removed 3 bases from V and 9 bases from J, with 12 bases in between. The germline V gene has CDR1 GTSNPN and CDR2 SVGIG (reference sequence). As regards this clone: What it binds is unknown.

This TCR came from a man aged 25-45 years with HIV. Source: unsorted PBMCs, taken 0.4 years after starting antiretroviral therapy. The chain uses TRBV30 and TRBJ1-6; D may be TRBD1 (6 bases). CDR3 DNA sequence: TGTGCCTGGAGCCCTCAGGGGAGTTCACCCCTCCACTTT. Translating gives CAWSPQGSSPLHF. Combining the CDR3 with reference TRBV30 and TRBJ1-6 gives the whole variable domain SQTIHQWPATLVQPVGSPLSLECTVEGTSNPNLYWYRQAAGRGLQLLFYSVGIGQISSEVPQNLSASRPQDRQFILSSKKLLLSDSGFYLCAWSPQGSSPLHFGNGTRLTVT.